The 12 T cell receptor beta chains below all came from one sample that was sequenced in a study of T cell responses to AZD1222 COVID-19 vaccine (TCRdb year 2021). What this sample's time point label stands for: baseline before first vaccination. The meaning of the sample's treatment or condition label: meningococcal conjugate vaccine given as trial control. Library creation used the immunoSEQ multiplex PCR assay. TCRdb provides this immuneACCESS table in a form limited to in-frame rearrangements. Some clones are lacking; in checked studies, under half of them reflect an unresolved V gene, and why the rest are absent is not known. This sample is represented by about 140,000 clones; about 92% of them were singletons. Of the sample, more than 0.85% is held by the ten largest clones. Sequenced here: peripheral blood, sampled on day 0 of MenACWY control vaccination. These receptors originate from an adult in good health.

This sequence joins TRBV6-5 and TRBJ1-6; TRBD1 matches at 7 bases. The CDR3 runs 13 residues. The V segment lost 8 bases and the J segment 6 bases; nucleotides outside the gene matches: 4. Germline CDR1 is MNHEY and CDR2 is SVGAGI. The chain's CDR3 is CASGDSPNSPLHF. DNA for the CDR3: TGTGCCAGCGGGGACAGTCCTAATTCACCCCTCCACTTT.

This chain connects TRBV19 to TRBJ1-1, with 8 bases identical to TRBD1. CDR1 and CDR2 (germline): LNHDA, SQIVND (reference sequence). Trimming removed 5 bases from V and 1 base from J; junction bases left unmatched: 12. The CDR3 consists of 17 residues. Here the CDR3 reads CASSLYPGQGGNTEAFF. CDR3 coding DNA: TGTGCCAGTAGTCTATACCCAGGACAGGGAGGGAACACTGAAGCTTTCTTT.

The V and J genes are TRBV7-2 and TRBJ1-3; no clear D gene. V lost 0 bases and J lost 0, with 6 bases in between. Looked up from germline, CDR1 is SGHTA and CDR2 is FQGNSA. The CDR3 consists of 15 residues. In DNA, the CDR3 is TGTGCCAGCAGCTTAGCTACGGTCTCTGGAAACACCATATATTTT. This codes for CASSLATVSGNTIYF. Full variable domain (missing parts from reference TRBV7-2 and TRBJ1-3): GAGVSQSPSNKVTEKGKDVELRCDPISGHTALYWYRQSLGQGLEFLIYFQGNSAPDKSGLPSDRFSAERTGGSVSTLTIQRTQQEDSAVYLCASSLATVSGNTIYFGEGSWLTVV.

The CDR3 loop reads CASSLGGGSNQPQHF. DNA of the CDR3: TGTGCCAGCAGTTTGGGAGGGGGAAGCAATCAGCCCCAGCATTTT. V and J are TRBV28 and TRBJ1-5; weak D call: TRBD1 (6 bases). The germline V gene encodes CDR1 MDHEN and CDR2 SYDVKM. Trimming pared 3 bases from V and 1 base from J, leaving 10 bases between. This CDR3 comprises 15 residues. The variable domain in full, with the rest retrieved from reference TRBV28 and TRBJ1-5, is DVKVTQSSRYLVKRTGEKVFLECVQDMDHENMFWYRQDPGLGLRLIYFSYDVKMKEKGDIPEGYSVSREKKERFSLILESASTNQTSMYLCASSLGGGSNQPQHFGDGTRLSIL.

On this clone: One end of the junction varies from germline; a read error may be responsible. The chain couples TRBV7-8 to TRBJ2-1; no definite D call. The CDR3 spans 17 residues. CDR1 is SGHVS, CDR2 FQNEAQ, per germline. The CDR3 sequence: CASSLSTADALYSEQFF. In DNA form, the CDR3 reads TGTGCCAGCAGCTTATCGACCGCCGACGCTCTCTACAGTGAGCAGTTCTTC.

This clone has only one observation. The CDR3 loop reads CASSGRGAGKLFF. Written as DNA, the CDR3 is TGTGCCAGCAGTGGCAGGGGGGCGGGAAAACTGTTTTTT. This sequence joins TRBV2 and TRBJ1-4; TRBD1 matches at 7 bases. The germline CDR1 and CDR2 sequences are SNHLY and FYNNEI. This CDR3 comprises 13 residues. V trimming: 4 bases; J trimming: 10 bases; junction bases outside the gene matches: 6.

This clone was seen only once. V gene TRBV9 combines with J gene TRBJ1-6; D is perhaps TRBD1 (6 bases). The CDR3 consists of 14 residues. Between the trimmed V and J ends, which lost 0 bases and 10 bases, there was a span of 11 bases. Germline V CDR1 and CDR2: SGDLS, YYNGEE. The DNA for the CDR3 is TGTGCCAGCAGCGTAGGAGGGGGATCCTCACCCCTCCACTTT. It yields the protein CASSVGGGSSPLHF.

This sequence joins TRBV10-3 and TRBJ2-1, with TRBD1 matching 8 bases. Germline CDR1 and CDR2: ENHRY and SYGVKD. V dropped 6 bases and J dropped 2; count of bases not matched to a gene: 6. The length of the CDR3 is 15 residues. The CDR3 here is CAISDGQGTYNEQFF. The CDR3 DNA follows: TGTGCCATCAGCGACGGACAGGGCACCTACAATGAGCAGTTCTTC.

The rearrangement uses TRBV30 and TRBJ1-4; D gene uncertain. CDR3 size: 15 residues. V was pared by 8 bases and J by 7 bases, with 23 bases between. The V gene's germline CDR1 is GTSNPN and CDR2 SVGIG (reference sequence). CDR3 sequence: CAGRANKLRSEKLFF. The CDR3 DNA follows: TGTGCCGGCCGGGCCAACAAATTGAGGAGTGAAAAACTGTTTTTT.

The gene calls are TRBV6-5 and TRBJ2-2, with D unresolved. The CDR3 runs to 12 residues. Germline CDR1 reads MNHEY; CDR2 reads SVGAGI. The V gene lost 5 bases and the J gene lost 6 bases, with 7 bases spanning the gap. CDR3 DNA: TGTGCCAGCAGTCGTTGGGCCGGGGAGCTGTTTTTT. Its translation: CASSRWAGELFF.

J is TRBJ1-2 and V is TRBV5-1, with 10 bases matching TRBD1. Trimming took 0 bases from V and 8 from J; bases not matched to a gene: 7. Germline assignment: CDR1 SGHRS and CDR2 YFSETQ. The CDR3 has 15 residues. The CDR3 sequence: CASSLAGTGAQGYTF. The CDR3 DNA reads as TGCGCCAGCAGCTTGGCCGGGACAGGGGCTCAGGGCTACACCTTC.

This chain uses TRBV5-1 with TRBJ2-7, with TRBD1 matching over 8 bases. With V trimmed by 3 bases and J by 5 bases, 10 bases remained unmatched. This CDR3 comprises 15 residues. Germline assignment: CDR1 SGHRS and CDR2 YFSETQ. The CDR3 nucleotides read TGCGCCAGCAGCTCCACGAGGCAGGGGGCTAACGAGCAGTACTTC. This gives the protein CASSSTRQGANEQYF.